This T cell receptor beta chain originates from a study of control samples from healthy donors and cancer patients. TCRdb's table, derived via immunoSEQ multiplex PCR, lists solely in-frame clones and lacks some. Of under 100,000 clones in the sample, roughly nine tenths were seen once. Germline trimming cut 4 bases from V and 7 bases from J; bases unmatched to any gene: 3. The CDR3 totals 13 residues. Germline CDR1 reads LNHDA; CDR2 reads SQIVND (reference sequence). The origin of this receptor is a woman in her 50s with colorectal cancer. Sequencing was performed on PBMCs. V gene TRBV19 combines with J gene TRBJ2-2; 7 bases map to TRBD1. CDR3: CASSKRDSGELFF. CDR3 nucleotide sequence: TGTGCCAGTAGTAAAAGGGACAGCGGGGAGCTGTTTTTT.